In this sample, the clone carrying this TCR beta chain turned up a few times. The antigen is undetermined. The sample is drawn from a study of vaccination and CD4 T cells after COVID-19. The germline gives CDR1 SEHNR, CDR2 FQNEAQ (reference sequence). The ends lost 5 bases at V and 0 bases at J; junction bases unmatched: 19. This CDR3 spans 20 amino acids. The Oncomine TCR Beta short-read assay generated sequence data from the DNA of cultured CD4+ T cells. Using its own MiXCR run on the PCR reads, TCRdb lists one record per CDR3 protein. The profile covers about 26,000 distinct CDR3 sequences, with 50% to 65% appearing a single time and about 30% taken by the ten largest. Treatment denoted: approximately 10-day PBMC culture with coronavirus spike peptide pools or control peptides (ViraFEST assay).

This TCR derives from a human donor who received a COVID-19 vaccine. J is TRBJ1-5 and V is TRBV7-9; 7 nucleotides match TRBD1. This material consisted of CD4+ T cells from blood, cultured in vitro, taken before SARS-CoV-2 vaccination. In nucleotides, the CDR3 is TGTGCCAGCAGCCTCCGACCGGGACAGTCTACCTCCTATAGCAATCAGCCCCAGCATTTT. Encoded protein: CASSLRPGQSTSYSNQPQHF.